This TCR beta chain was identified during a study of technical replicates of blood from several donors. This CDR3 is 14 amino acids long. Germline V CDR1 and CDR2: KGHSH, LQKENI. The V end was cut by 0 bases, the J end by 5 bases, with 10 bases between. Method: immunoSEQ multiplex PCR; TCRdb's copy keeps in-frame clones and lacks some. The sample has approximately 76,000 clones, more than 85% seen once; the top ten hold approximately 0.25%. A few counts support this clone. The sequenced material came from T cells isolated from PBMCs. The clonotype originates from a human donor in good health. This chain uses TRBV18 with TRBJ1-2; possible D gene TRBD1, 6 bases. CDR3 in DNA: TGTGCCAGCTCACCACCACCAGGGGTTTATGGCTACACCTTC. It codes for CASSPPPGVYGYTF.